The T cell receptor beta chain under discussion was sequenced for a study of tumor-infiltrating lymphocytes in primary liver carcinoma. The wider study: With diameters of about 4.2 to 10 cm, tumors were stage T1-T3 N0M0. Study conclusions and caveats: Tumor specimens were characterized by a significantly higher top-250-clone fraction than blood (p = 0.039).

Each 20-30 mg portion of unsorted bulk tissue served as the source for co-extraction of RNA and DNA. With regard to this clonotype: Its antigen is not identified. At one end, the junction sequence differs from germline, possibly due to a read error.

Germline V gene lookup returns CDR1 MDHEN and CDR2 SYDVKM. The CDR3 runs 17 residues. A constant-region primer served to make TCR beta cDNA from roughly 500 ng total RNA. Three nested multiplex PCR rounds, a slightly modified ARM-PCR, produced the libraries for TCR beta. Investigators reported that the first two PCR rounds, at around 10 cycles each, used TRBV1-TRBV30 forward primers with a C-beta reverse primer. A single record per CDR3 protein comes from TCRdb applying MiXCR to the multiplex PCR reads. The sample contains more than 100,000 distinct CDR3 sequences, approximately 68% of which appear only once.

The J gene is TRBJ2-1, the V gene TRBV28, with 10 bases that match TRBD2. This receptor was obtained from a woman aged 55-75 years with primary liver carcinoma and hepatitis B virus infection. Material: tumor-adjacent normal liver tissue. In DNA, the CDR3 is TGTGCCAGCAGTTTGGCCAGCGGGAGGGCTATAAAGAATGAGGAGTTCTTC. It is translated as CASSLASGRAIKNEEFF. The variable domain in full, completed from reference TRBV28 and TRBJ2-1, reads DVKVTQSSRYLVKRTGEKVFLECVQDMDHENMFWYRQDPGLGLRLIYFSYDVKMKEKGDIPEGYSVSREKKERFSLILESASTNQTSMYLCASSLASGRAIKNEEFFGPGTRLTVL.